Each of the 27 T cell receptor beta chains below was sequenced from the same sample in a study of blood T cell repertoires in COVID-19. TCRdb keeps only in-frame clones here, not all; method: immunoSEQ multiplex PCR. The table shows fewer than 250,000 clones, with around 88% occurring only once. Sequencing was performed on peripheral blood. The receptors derive from a woman older than 75 with COVID-19, enrolled during active disease.

This chain joins TRBV5-5 and TRBJ2-1, with D possibly matching TRBD1 (6 bases). From germline, CDR1 is SGHKS and CDR2 YYEKEE (reference sequence). CDR3 length equals 15 residues. The V and J ends lost 0 bases and 5 bases respectively, with 12 bases between them. This CDR3 is CASSLAWDKDNEQFF. CDR3 nucleotide sequence: TGTGCCAGCAGCTTGGCCTGGGACAAAGACAATGAGCAGTTCTTC.

As regards this clone: Other nucleotide sequences from this sample produce the same CDR3. For the CDR3, the DNA is TGTGCCAGCAGCTTGGACAGGTCGAGCAATCAGCCCCAGCATTTT. Amino acid sequence: CASSLDRSSNQPQHF. This sequence joins TRBV7-2 and TRBJ1-5; TRBD1 aligns across 7 bases. V dropped 3 bases and J dropped 1; count of bases not matched to a gene: 3. This CDR3 region has 15 residues. CDR1 SGHTA and CDR2 FQGNSA come from the germline V gene.

V is TRBV11-2 and J is TRBJ1-1; the match to TRBD1 covers 7 bases. The CDR3 has 16 residues. Germline V gene lookup returns CDR1 SGHAT and CDR2 FQNNGV. V trimming: 5 bases; J trimming: 1 base; junction bases outside the gene matches: 10. The CDR3 is CASSAYPGQRNTEAFF. Written as DNA, the CDR3 is TGTGCCAGCAGCGCATATCCGGGACAGAGGAACACTGAAGCTTTCTTT.

The CDR3 loop is CASSSLDTQYF. DNA for the CDR3: TGTGCCAGCAGCTCCCTGGATACGCAGTATTTT. The rearrangement joins TRBV5-4 to TRBJ2-3; D gene uncertain. The CDR3 sequence is 11 residues long. The V end lost 3 bases, the J end lost 6 bases, and 5 bases lay between the germline ends. Germline values: CDR1 SGHNT, CDR2 YYREEE (reference sequence).

The chain carries TRBV2 and TRBJ2-3; 8 bases match TRBD2. V was pared by 6 bases and J by 1 base, with 9 bases of the junction left unmatched. From germline, CDR1 is SNHLY and CDR2 FYNNEI. The CDR3 covers 16 residues. The CDR3 bases are TGTGCCAGCAGAAGATTTAGCGGGGAACGCACAGATACGCAGTATTTT. It translates to CASRRFSGERTDTQYF.

J is TRBJ1-2 and V is TRBV6-1, with D maybe TRBD1 (5 bases). Per the germline V gene, CDR1 is MNHNS and CDR2 is SASEGT. V was clipped by 3 bases and J by 0 bases, with 8 bases between them. This CDR3 contains 14 residues. CDR3 loop: CASSDRVSNYGYTF. The CDR3 DNA follows: TGTGCCAGCAGTGACAGGGTTTCTAACTATGGCTACACCTTC.

This clone has just one count. The V and J genes are TRBV30 and TRBJ1-5, with D unresolved. V was shortened by 3 bases and J by 3 bases, with 9 bases between the two germline ends. Germline values: CDR1 GTSNPN, CDR2 SVGIG (reference sequence). The CDR3 spans 13 residues. CDR3 sequence: CAWRGQVNQPQHF. The DNA for the CDR3 is TGTGCCTGGAGGGGTCAGGTCAATCAGCCCCAGCATTTT.

The chain is built from TRBV2 and TRBJ1-5; possibly TRBD1 for D (6 bases). V dropped 6 bases and J dropped 2 bases, with 8 bases sitting between them. Germline assignment: CDR1 SNHLY and CDR2 FYNNEI. The CDR3 sequence is 13 residues long. The CDR3 region is CASRRTGNQPQHF. DNA of the CDR3: TGTGCCAGCAGGAGGACAGGCAATCAGCCCCAGCATTTT.

V is TRBV11-2 and J is TRBJ1-1; maybe TRBD1 (5 bases). Trimming pared 6 bases from V and 1 base from J, leaving 9 bases between. The CDR3 contains 13 residues. The germline V gene encodes CDR1 SGHAT and CDR2 FQNNGV. DNA for the CDR3: TGTGCCAGCAGGATTCAGGGGAACACTGAAGCTTTCTTT. It is translated as CASRIQGNTEAFF.

Points on this clone: The sample holds other DNA sequences that translate to the same CDR3. This sequence joins TRBV5-1 and TRBJ1-2; TRBD1 agrees at 8 bases. Trimming removed 4 bases from V and 8 bases from J; junction bases left unmatched: 7. The CDR3 runs 13 residues. In germline, CDR1 is SGHRS, CDR2 YFSETQ. CDR3 DNA: TGCGCCAGCAGCCCAGGGGGCGCAGGCGGCTACACCTTC. Protein sequence: CASSPGGAGGYTF.

In this sample, this clone turned up once. Here the CDR3 reads CASRWQGAEDTQYF. The CDR3 nucleotides read TGTGCCAGCAGGTGGCAGGGGGCAGAAGATACGCAGTATTTT. This chain joins TRBV7-9 and TRBJ2-3; TRBD1 aligns across 8 bases. Germline V lookup: CDR1 SEHNR, CDR2 FQNEAQ (reference sequence). V lost 6 bases to trimming and J lost 5 bases; unmatched junction nucleotides: 7. The CDR3 length is 14 residues.

The J gene is TRBJ2-5, the V gene TRBV27; D unclear. The CDR3 loop spans 14 amino acids. Per germline, CDR1 MNHEY and CDR2 SMNVEV (reference sequence). V shed 3 bases and J shed 4 bases, with 12 bases lying between them. The CDR3 sequence: CASSFRHPGETQYF. CDR3 nucleotides: TGTGCCAGCAGTTTCCGTCACCCGGGAGAGACCCAGTACTTC.

This clone was recorded a few times. The chain joins TRBV19 to TRBJ1-3; 7 nucleotides line up with TRBD1. J was trimmed by 4 bases and V by 6 bases; bases with no gene match: 6. The CDR3 covers 14 residues. Germline CDR1 reads LNHDA; CDR2 reads SQIVND (reference sequence). The CDR3 sequence: CASSPRGFGNTIYF. Written as DNA, the CDR3 is TGTGCCAGTAGCCCCAGGGGGTTCGGAAACACCATATATTTT.

J is TRBJ2-3 and V is TRBV13; 7 positions match TRBD1. V was clipped by 0 bases and J by 3 bases; unmatched bases: 3. The CDR3 is 15 amino acids. Germline lookup yields CDR1 PRHDT and CDR2 FYEKMQ (reference sequence). CDR3 loop: CASSLGQGLTDTQYF. Written as DNA, the CDR3 is TGTGCCAGCAGCTTAGGACAGGGGTTGACAGATACGCAGTATTTT.

V is TRBV10-3 and J is TRBJ2-1, with D perhaps matching TRBD1 (5 bases). CDR1 ENHRY and CDR2 SYGVKD come from the germline V gene. Trimming left V 4 bases short and J 5 bases short, with 15 bases between. The length of the CDR3 is 15 residues. CDR3 protein: CAISAAGLVDNEQFF. The CDR3 DNA reads as TGTGCCATCAGTGCGGCAGGGCTTGTGGACAATGAGCAGTTCTTC.

This clone was counted only a few times. This chain joins TRBV21-1 and TRBJ2-2; the table's TRBD2 call for D was not verified on the DNA. TRBV21-1 is designated a pseudogene. CDR3 length equals 11 residues. Here the CDR3 DNA reads TGTGCCAGCACCCGAGGCGGGGAGCTGTTTTTT. Translated, it gives CASTRGGELFF.

V gene TRBV6-1 combines with J gene TRBJ2-7, with a tentative D call TRBD1 (6 bases). The CDR3 runs 17 residues. V lost 4 bases, J lost 9 bases, and 28 bases lay in between. Germline CDR1 and CDR2: MNHNS and SASEGT. The CDR3 bases are TGTGCCAGCAGTGCCACAGGGAACCCCTTATACTCTACGAGGCAGTACGTC. Encoded protein: CASSATGNPLYSTRQYV.

The V gene is TRBV11-2, the J gene TRBJ2-3; 7 bases align to TRBD1. CDR1 SGHAT and CDR2 FQNNGV come from the germline V gene. With 8 bases clipped from V and 3 bases from J, the junction kept 11 bases outside the gene matches. The CDR3 length is 15 residues. The CDR3 bases are TGTGCCAGCTCAAAAACAGGGGAAGGAACAGATACGCAGTATTTT. It is translated as CASSKTGEGTDTQYF.

This rearrangement joins TRBV6-6 to TRBJ2-3, with 7 bases matching TRBD2. This CDR3 is 13 amino acids long. Germline loops: CDR1 MNHNY, CDR2 SVGAGI (reference sequence). J gave up 8 bases and V 5 bases, and 7 bases lay outside the gene matches. CDR3 bases: TGTGCCAGCAGTCCGTCTGAGCGGGGTACGCAGTATTTT. It specifies CASSPSERGTQYF.

This rearrangement joins TRBV7-2 to TRBJ2-6, with TRBD2 matching 7 bases. The CDR3 spans 15 residues. Germline V gene sequence: CDR1 SGHTA, CDR2 FQGNSA. The V gene end was trimmed by 5 bases and the J gene end by 2 bases; junction bases not matched to a gene: 3. The CDR3 DNA reads TGTGCCAGCAGCCCTCGGGGGGCTGGGGCCAACGTCCTGACTTTC. Protein sequence: CASSPRGAGANVLTF.

The chain is built from TRBV3-1 (or the pseudogene TRBV3-2) and TRBJ1-6; D is perhaps TRBD1 (6 bases). Germline CDR1 LGHDT, CDR2 YNNKEL (reference sequence). Between the trimmed V and J ends, which lost 4 bases and 10 bases, there was a span of 17 bases. The CDR3 is 15 amino acids. The CDR3 protein is CASSLGRTGNSPLHF. The CDR3 DNA follows: TGTGCCAGCAGCCTTGGGCGAACAGGGAACTCACCCCTCCACTTT.

The genes are TRBV5-1 and TRBJ2-1, with 10 bases matching TRBD2. The CDR3 is 14 amino acids. Unmatched junction bases numbered 8, after V lost 1 base and J lost 13 bases. Germline CDR1 SGHRS, CDR2 YFSETQ. This CDR3 reads CASSLTSGGADQFF. The DNA for the CDR3 is TGCGCCAGCAGCTTGACGAGCGGGGGGGCCGACCAGTTCTTC.

The rearrangement uses TRBV7-2 and TRBJ1-6, with TRBD1 matching over 7 bases. Per the germline V gene, CDR1 is SGHTA and CDR2 is FQGNSA. The CDR3 runs 16 residues. The V segment lost 5 bases and the J segment 6 bases; nucleotides outside the gene matches: 10. As DNA, the CDR3 is TGTGCCAGCAGCCTGCTGACGACAGGGTCTAATTCACCCCTCCACTTT. Protein product: CASSLLTTGSNSPLHF.

V usage is TRBV10-1 and J usage is TRBJ1-1; TRBD1 might be the D (6 bases). CDR3 length: 17 amino acids. CDR1 and CDR2 (germline): WNHNN, SYGVQD (reference sequence). The V end lost 0 bases, the J end lost 2 bases, and 16 bases lay between the germline ends. CDR3 DNA sequence: TGCGCCAGCAGTGAGTCGGCAGGGGAGATAGGAAACACTGAAGCTTTCTTT. Its translation is CASSESAGEIGNTEAFF.

The chain carries TRBV6-5 and TRBJ2-1, with D perhaps matching TRBD1 (6 bases). Trimming pared 10 bases from V and 7 bases from J, leaving 23 bases between. The CDR3 loop spans 15 amino acids. Per germline, CDR1 MNHEY and CDR2 SVGAGI. Written as DNA, the CDR3 is TGTGCCACTTCGGAACTGGGGCTGGGGGCAAATGAGCAGTTCTTC. Amino acids: CATSELGLGANEQFF.

The chain has TRBV11-3 and TRBJ1-1, with 10 positions matching TRBD1. Germline V gene data show CDR1 as SGHNT and CDR2 as YENEEA. The V segment lost 5 bases and the J segment 2 bases; nucleotides outside the gene matches: 5. The CDR3 covers 15 residues. DNA for the CDR3: TGTGCCAGCAGCGAGACAGGGGGCAGCAACACTGAAGCTTTCTTT. Translation gives CASSETGGSNTEAFF.

The J gene is TRBJ2-5, the V gene TRBV5-5; 15 positions match TRBD2. CDR1 is SGHKS, CDR2 YYEKEE, per germline (reference sequence). V shed 4 bases, J shed 1 base, and the junction held 2 bases outside the gene matches. The CDR3 length is 16 residues. The CDR3, as DNA: TGTGCCAGCAGCCCGGGACTAGCGGGGGGCCAAGAGACCCAGTACTTC. This gives the protein CASSPGLAGGQETQYF. Drawing the rest from reference TRBV5-5 and TRBJ2-5, the complete variable domain is DAGVTQSPTHLIKTRGQQVTLRCSPISGHKSVSWYQQVLGQGPQFIFQYYEKEERGRGNFPDRFSARQFPNYSSELNVNALLLGDSALYLCASSPGLAGGQETQYFGPGTRLLVL.